This T cell receptor (beta chain) was obtained from a study of T-cell memory formation after mild COVID-19. Whole-study results and caveats: Clones shrinking between day 15 and 85 showed a balanced CD4/CD8 split, and those that grew later tilted toward CD4+. Whether second-wave clones peaking at day 37 were SARS-CoV-2 specific went unconfirmed.

5'RACE with constant-segment primers yielded barcoded, UMI-tagged TCR alpha and TCR beta cDNA libraries. Each CDR3 protein is one row after TCRdb ran MiXCR on the 5' RACE reads. The sample holds 200,000 to 300,000 distinct CDR3 sequences, roughly 17% seen once. This clonotype has only a few counts. The antigen remains unidentified. Sequences were obtained from PBMCs or a T cell subset sorted from them (not recorded which). This TCR came from a man younger than 35 who had mild COVID-19 (a few samples of this study predate the infection). Cell type and time point are not known.

The CDR3 nucleotides are TGCAGTGCTAGGGACACAGTGAACACTGAAGCTTTCTTT. Translating it yields CSARDTVNTEAFF. V usage is TRBV20-1 and J usage is TRBJ1-1; tentatively, D is TRBD1 (5 bases). Per the germline V gene, CDR1 is DFQATT and CDR2 is SNEGSKA (reference sequence). The CDR3 runs to 13 residues. The V end was cut by 3 bases, the J end by 0 bases, with 8 bases between.